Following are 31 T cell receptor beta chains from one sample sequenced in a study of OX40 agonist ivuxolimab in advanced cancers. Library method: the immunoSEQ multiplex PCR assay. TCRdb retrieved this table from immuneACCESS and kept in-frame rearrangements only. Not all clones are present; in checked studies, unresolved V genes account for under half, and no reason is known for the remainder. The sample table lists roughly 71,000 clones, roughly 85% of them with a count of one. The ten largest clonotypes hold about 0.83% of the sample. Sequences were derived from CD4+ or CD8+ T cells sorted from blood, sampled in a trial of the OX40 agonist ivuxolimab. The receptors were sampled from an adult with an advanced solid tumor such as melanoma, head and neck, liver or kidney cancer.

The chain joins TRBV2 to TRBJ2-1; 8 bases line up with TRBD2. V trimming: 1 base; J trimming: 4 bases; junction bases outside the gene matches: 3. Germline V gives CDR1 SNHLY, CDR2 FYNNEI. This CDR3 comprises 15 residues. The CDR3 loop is CASSEVAGSYNEQFF. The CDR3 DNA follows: TGTGCCAGCAGTGAAGTAGCGGGATCTTACAATGAGCAGTTCTTC.

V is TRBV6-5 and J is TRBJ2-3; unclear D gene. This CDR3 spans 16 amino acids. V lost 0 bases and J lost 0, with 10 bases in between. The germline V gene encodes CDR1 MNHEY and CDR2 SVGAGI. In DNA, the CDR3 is TGTGCCAGCAGTTACTCGGGCTACCAGAGCACAGATACGCAGTATTTT. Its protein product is CASSYSGYQSTDTQYF.

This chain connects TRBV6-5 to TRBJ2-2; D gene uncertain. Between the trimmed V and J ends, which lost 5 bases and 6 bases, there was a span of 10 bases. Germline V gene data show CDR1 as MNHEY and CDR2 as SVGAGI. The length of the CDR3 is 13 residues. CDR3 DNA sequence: TGTGCCAGCAGTGCCGCTGGGGCCGGGGAGCTGTTTTTT. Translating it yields CASSAAGAGELFF.

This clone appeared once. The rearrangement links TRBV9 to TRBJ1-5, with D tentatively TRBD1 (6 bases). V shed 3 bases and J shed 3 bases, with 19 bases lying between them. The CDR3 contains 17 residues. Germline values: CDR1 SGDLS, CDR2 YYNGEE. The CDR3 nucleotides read TGTGCCAGCAGCGCAGGTCCCTCAGGGGATTCCAATCAGCCCCAGCATTTT. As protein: CASSAGPSGDSNQPQHF.

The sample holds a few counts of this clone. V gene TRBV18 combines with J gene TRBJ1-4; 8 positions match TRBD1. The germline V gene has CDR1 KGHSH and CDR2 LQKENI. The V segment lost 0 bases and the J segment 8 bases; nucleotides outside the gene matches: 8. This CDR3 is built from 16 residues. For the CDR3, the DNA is TGTGCCAGCTCACCACCGCTTACAGGGGGTCGCGAAAAACTGTTTTTT. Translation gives CASSPPLTGGREKLFF. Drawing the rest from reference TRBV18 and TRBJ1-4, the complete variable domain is NAGVMQNPRHLVRRRGQEARLRCSPMKGHSHVYWYRQLPEEGLKFMVYLQKENIIDESGMPKERFSAEFPKEGPSILRIQQVVRGDSAAYFCASSPPLTGGREKLFFGSGTQLSVL.

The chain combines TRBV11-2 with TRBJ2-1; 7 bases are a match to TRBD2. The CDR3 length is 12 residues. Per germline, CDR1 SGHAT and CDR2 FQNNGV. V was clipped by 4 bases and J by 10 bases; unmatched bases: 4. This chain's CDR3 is CASSYQAGEQFF. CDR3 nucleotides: TGTGCCAGCAGCTACCAAGCGGGAGAGCAGTTCTTC.

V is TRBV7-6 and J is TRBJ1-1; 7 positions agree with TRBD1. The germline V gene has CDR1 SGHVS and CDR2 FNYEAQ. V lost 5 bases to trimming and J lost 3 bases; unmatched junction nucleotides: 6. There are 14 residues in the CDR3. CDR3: CASSAQGVDTEAFF. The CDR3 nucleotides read TGTGCCAGCAGCGCTCAGGGGGTGGACACTGAAGCTTTCTTT.

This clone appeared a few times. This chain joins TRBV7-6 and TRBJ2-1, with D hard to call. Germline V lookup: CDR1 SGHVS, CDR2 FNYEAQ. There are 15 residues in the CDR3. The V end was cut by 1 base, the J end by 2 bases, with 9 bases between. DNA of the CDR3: TGTGCCAGCAGCTTAGAGAGCCTACCCTACAATGAGCAGTTCTTC. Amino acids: CASSLESLPYNEQFF.

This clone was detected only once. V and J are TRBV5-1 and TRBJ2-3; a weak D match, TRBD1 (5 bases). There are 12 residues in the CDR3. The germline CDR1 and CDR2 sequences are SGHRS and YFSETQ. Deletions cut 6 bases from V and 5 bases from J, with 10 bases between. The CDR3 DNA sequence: TGCGCCAGCATAGGGGCAGGAGATACGCAGTATTTT. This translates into CASIGAGDTQYF.

In nucleotides, the CDR3 is TGTGCCAGCAGCCTCCTCTTAGACCCCTCCGAGCAGTACTTC. Translated: CASSLLLDPSEQYF. The genes are TRBV14 and TRBJ2-7; D not certain. Looked up from germline, CDR1 is SGHDN and CDR2 is FVKESK. Trimming left V 4 bases short and J 6 bases short, with 16 bases between. This CDR3 contains 14 residues.

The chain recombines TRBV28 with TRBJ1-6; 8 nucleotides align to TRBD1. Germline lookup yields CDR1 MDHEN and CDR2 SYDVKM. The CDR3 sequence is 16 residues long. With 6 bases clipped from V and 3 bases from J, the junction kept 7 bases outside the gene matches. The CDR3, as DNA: TGTGCCAGCAGACAGACAGGGGACCACTATAATTCACCCCTCCACTTT. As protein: CASRQTGDHYNSPLHF.

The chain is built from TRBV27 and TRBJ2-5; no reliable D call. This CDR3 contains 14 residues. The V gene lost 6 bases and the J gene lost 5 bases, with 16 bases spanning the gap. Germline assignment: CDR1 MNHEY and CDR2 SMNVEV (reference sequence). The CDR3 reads CASSPSILGETQYF. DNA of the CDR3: TGTGCCAGCAGCCCCTCGATCCTGGGGGAGACCCAGTACTTC.

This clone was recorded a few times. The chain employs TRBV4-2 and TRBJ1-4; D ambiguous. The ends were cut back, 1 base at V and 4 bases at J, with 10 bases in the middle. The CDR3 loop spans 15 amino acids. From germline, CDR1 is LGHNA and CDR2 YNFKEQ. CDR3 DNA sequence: TGTGCCAGCAGCCAAGTAGAAGGGATTAATGAAAAACTGTTTTTT. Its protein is CASSQVEGINEKLFF.

CDR3 residues: CAWSQGVNTDTQYF. The CDR3 nucleotides read TGTGCCTGGAGTCAAGGGGTAAACACAGATACGCAGTATTTT. V gene TRBV30 combines with J gene TRBJ2-3; D possibly corresponds to TRBD1 (5 bases). The CDR3 extends over 14 amino acids. Looked up from germline, CDR1 is GTSNPN and CDR2 is SVGIG (reference sequence). Trimming cost V 2 bases and J 2 bases, with 11 bases left between them.

CDR3 coding DNA: TGTGCCAGCAGCTCGAGGGGGTCTGGAAACACCATATATTTT. Residues: CASSSRGSGNTIYF. The chain links TRBV28 to TRBJ1-3; tentative D call: TRBD1 (6 bases). This CDR3 contains 14 residues. V gave up 6 bases and J gave up 1 base, with 10 bases separating them. Germline-derived CDR1 and CDR2 are MDHEN and SYDVKM.

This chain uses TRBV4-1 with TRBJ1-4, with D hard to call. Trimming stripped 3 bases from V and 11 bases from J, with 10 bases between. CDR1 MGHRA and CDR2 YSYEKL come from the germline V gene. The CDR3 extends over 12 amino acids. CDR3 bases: TGCGCCAGCAGCCAGCTTGGGAGGAAACTGTTTTTT. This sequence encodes CASSQLGRKLFF.

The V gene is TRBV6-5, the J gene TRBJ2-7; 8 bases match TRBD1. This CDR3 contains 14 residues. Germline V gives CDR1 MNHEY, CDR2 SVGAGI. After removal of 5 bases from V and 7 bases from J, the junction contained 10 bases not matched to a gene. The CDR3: CASSVDRGSGEQYF. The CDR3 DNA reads TGTGCCAGCAGTGTAGACAGGGGCTCAGGTGAGCAGTACTTC.

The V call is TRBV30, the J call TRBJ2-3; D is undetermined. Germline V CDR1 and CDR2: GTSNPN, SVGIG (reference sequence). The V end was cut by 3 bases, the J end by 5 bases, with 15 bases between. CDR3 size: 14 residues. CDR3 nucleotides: TGTGCCTGGAGCCCCACCCGGACGGGAGATACGCAGTATTTT. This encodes CAWSPTRTGDTQYF.

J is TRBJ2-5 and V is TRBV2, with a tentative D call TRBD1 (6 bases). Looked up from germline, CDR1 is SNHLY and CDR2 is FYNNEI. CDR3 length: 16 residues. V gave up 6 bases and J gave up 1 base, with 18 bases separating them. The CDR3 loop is CASRGNRARIQETQYF. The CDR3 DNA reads TGTGCCAGCAGGGGAAACAGGGCCCGGATCCAAGAGACCCAGTACTTC.

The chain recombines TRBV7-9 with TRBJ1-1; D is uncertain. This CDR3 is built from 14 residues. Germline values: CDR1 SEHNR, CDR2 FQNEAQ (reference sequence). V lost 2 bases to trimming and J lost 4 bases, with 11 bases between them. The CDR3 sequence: CASSLRSESTEAFF. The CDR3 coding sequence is TGTGCCAGCAGCTTACGATCGGAGAGCACTGAAGCTTTCTTT.

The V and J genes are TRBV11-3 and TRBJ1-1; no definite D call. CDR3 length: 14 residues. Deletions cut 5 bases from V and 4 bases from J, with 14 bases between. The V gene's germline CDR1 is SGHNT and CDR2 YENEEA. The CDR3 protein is CASSPRVSGTEAFF. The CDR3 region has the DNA TGTGCCAGCAGCCCGAGGGTTAGTGGCACTGAAGCTTTCTTT.

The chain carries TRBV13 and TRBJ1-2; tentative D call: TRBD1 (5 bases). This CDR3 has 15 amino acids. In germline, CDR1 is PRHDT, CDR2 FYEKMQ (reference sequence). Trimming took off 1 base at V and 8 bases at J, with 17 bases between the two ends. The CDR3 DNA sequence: TGTGCCAGCAGCTTAGACCTCGGGGGAGCGAGCGGCTACACCTTC. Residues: CASSLDLGGASGYTF.

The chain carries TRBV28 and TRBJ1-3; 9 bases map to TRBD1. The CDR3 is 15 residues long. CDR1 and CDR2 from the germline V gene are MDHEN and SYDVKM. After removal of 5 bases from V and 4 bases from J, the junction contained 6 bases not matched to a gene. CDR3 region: CASSLDRGSGNTIYF. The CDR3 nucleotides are TGTGCCAGCAGTCTGGACAGGGGCTCCGGAAACACCATATATTTT.

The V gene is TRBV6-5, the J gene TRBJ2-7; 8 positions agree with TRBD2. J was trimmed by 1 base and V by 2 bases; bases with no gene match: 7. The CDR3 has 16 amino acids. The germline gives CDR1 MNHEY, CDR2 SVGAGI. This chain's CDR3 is CASSYVGGGRSYEQYF. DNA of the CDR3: TGTGCCAGCAGTTACGTCGGGGGGGGTAGGTCCTACGAGCAGTACTTC.

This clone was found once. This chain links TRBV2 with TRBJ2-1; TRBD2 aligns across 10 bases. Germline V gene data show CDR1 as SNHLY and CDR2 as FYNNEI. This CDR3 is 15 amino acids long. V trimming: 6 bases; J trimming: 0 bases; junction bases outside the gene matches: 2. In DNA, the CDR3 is TGTGCCAGCAGCGAGCGGGGGGGCTCCTACAATGAGCAGTTCTTC. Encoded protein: CASSERGGSYNEQFF.

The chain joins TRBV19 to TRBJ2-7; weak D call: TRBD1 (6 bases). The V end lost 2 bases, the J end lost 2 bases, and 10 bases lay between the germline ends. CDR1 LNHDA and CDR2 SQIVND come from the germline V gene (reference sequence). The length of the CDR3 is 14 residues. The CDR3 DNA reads TGTGCCAGTAGTATAATGACAGGCCCCTACGAGCAGTACTTC. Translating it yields CASSIMTGPYEQYF.

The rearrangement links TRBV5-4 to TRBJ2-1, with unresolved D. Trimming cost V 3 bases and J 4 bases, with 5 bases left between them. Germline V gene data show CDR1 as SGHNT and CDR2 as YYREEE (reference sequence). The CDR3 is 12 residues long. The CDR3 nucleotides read TGTGCCAGCAGCTATGATTACAATGAGCAGTTCTTC. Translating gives CASSYDYNEQFF.

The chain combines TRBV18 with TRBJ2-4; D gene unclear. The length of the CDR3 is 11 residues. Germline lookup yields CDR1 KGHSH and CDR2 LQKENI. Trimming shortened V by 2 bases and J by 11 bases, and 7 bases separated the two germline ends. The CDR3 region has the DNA TGTGCCAGCTCACCAGACAATCTTCAGTACTTC. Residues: CASSPDNLQYF.

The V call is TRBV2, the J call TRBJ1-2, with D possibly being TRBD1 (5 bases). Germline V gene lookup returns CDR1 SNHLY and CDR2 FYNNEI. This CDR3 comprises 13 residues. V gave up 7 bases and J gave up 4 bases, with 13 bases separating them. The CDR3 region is CASTEDTFYGYTF. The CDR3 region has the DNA TGTGCCAGCACCGAGGACACTTTCTATGGCTACACCTTC.

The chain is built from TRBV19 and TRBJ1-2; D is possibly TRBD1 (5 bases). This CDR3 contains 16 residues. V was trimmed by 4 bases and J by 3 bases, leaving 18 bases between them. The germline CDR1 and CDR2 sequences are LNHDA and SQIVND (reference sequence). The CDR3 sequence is CASSKPRDSMDYGYTF. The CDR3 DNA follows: TGTGCCAGTAGTAAACCCAGGGATAGTATGGACTATGGCTACACCTTC.

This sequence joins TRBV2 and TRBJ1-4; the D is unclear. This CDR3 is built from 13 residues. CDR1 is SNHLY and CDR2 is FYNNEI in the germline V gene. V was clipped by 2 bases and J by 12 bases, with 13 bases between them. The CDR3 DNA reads TGTGCCAGCAGTGAAAACGGCAGGAGGGAACTGTTTTTT. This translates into CASSENGRRELFF. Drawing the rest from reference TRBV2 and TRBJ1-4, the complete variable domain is EPEVTQTPSHQVTQMGQEVILRCVPISNHLYFYWYRQILGQKVEFLVSFYNNEISEKSEIFDDQFSVERPDGSNFTLKIRSTKLEDSAMYFCASSENGRRELFFGSGTQLSVL.